Shown below are 9 T cell receptor beta chains from a single sample sequenced in a study of T cell responses to AZD1222 COVID-19 vaccine. Only in-frame clones appear in the TCRdb table, and some are missing; sequencing was by immunoSEQ multiplex PCR. This table holds some 180,000 clones, about 93% found once. This sample comprised peripheral blood, obtained 28 days after the second dose of the MenACWY control vaccine. The receptors shown here come from an adult who received the MenACWY meningococcal vaccine as a control.

This chain connects TRBV11-2 to TRBJ2-1; TRBD2 matches 14 bases. The V and J ends lost 1 base and 10 bases, in that order; junction bases with no gene match: 9. Per germline, CDR1 SGHAT and CDR2 FQNNGV. The CDR3 has 17 residues. The CDR3 coding sequence is TGTGCCAGCAGCTTAGGCCCGACTAGCGGGGGGGAGGTCGAGCAGTTCTTC. The encoded protein is CASSLGPTSGGEVEQFF.

The V and J genes are TRBV27 and TRBJ2-7; tentative D call: TRBD2 (7 bases). The V gene's germline CDR1 is MNHEY and CDR2 SMNVEV (reference sequence). V lost 2 bases, J lost 0 bases, and 11 bases lay in between. The CDR3 spans 15 residues. CDR3 residues: CASSLGGGFSYEQYF. DNA of the CDR3: TGTGCCAGCAGTTTAGGCGGGGGCTTCTCCTACGAGCAGTACTTC.

A few counts support this clone. The chain uses TRBV30 and TRBJ2-1; the D is unclear. Germline assignment: CDR1 GTSNPN and CDR2 SVGIG (reference sequence). V lost 2 bases to trimming and J lost 13 bases, with 9 bases between them. This CDR3 contains 10 residues. CDR3 region: CAWSFDRQFF. CDR3 DNA: TGTGCCTGGAGTTTTGACCGTCAGTTCTTC.

The chain carries TRBV7-8 and TRBJ1-1; no firm D call. Looked up from germline, CDR1 is SGHVS and CDR2 is FQNEAQ. The V and J ends lost 7 bases and 4 bases respectively, with 7 bases between them. CDR3 size: 11 residues. The CDR3 nucleotides are TGTGCCAGCACCAGGACCACTGAAGCTTTCTTT. This translates into CASTRTTEAFF.

The chain recombines TRBV2 with TRBJ2-5; TRBD1 is a possible D gene (6 bases). The germline CDR1 and CDR2 sequences are SNHLY and FYNNEI. Trimming removed 3 bases from V and 5 bases from J, with 16 bases in between. This CDR3 region has 15 residues. The CDR3 loop reads CASSELRGPRETQYF. CDR3 coding DNA: TGTGCCAGCAGTGAGCTCAGGGGCCCTCGGGAGACCCAGTACTTC.

The chain employs TRBV6-5 and TRBJ1-6, with unresolved D. V was shortened by 2 bases and J by 5 bases, with 7 bases between the two germline ends. The CDR3 extends over 14 amino acids. CDR1 is MNHEY, CDR2 SVGAGI, per germline. This chain's CDR3 is CASSYRVNNSPLHF. CDR3 in DNA: TGTGCCAGCAGTTACCGGGTCAATAATTCACCCCTCCACTTT.

The J gene is TRBJ2-5, the V gene TRBV5-1, with TRBD1 matching over 7 bases. This CDR3 has 16 amino acids. From germline, CDR1 is SGHRS and CDR2 YFSETQ. J was trimmed by 2 bases and V by 1 base; bases with no gene match: 8. The CDR3 reads CASSLSGRQGQETQYF. The CDR3 coding sequence is TGCGCCAGCAGCTTGTCGGGTAGACAGGGTCAAGAGACCCAGTACTTC.

The chain has TRBV5-4 and TRBJ1-2; TRBD1 agrees at 7 bases. CDR1 SGHNT and CDR2 YYREEE come from the germline V gene (reference sequence). J was trimmed by 3 bases and V by 4 bases; bases with no gene match: 6. The CDR3 length is 14 residues. In DNA form, the CDR3 reads TGTGCCAGCAGCCAGGGACAGACGGACTATGGCTACACCTTC. This codes for CASSQGQTDYGYTF.

This clone is a singleton in its sample. The rearrangement links TRBV5-1 to TRBJ2-7, with D possibly matching TRBD1 (6 bases). Germline V gene lookup returns CDR1 SGHRS and CDR2 YFSETQ. The CDR3 has 14 residues. The V gene lost 7 bases and the J gene lost 2 bases, with 16 bases spanning the gap. CDR3 in DNA: TGCGCCAGCCGTCGGGACACTCTGGCCTACGAGCAGTACTTC. Its translation is CASRRDTLAYEQYF.